This is a list of T cell receptor beta chains from one sample in a study of Graves' ophthalmopathy and Graves' hyperthyroidism. TCRdb fed the multiplex PCR reads into MiXCR, producing one record per CDR3 protein. Of about 640,000 distinct CDR3 sequences listed, over 40% are singletons. What was sequenced was peripheral blood. The source of these receptors is an adult man with Graves' ophthalmopathy. Both conserved end residues are part of each CDR3. Each record gives: clone size, J gene, CDR3 length, D gene, V gene, CDR3 DNA, CDR3 protein. A D gene is named only where the DNA matches it firmly. Clone size is given for some rows only: seen once, a few or many times, or a class if the clone is expanded.

.,TRBJ2-7,16,TRBD2,TRBV19,TGTGCCAGTAGTTCCCCCCCGGGACTAGCGGGGAACGAGCAGTACTTC,CASSSPPGLAGNEQYF
.,TRBJ2-7,15,.,TRBV7-9,TGTGCCAGCAGCTTACGGGGCCGACTAGGGGACGAGCAGTACTTC,CASSLRGRLGDEQYF
.,TRBJ1-3,15,.,TRBV7-2,TGTGCCAGCAGCTTAGGTTCGGGGACAGGAAACACCATATATTTT,CASSLGSGTGNTIYF
few,TRBJ2-3,13,.,TRBV29-1,TGCAGCGTTGAGCGGGCCCGCACAGATACGCAGTATTTT,CSVERARTDTQYF
few,TRBJ1-3,17,.,TRBV11-2,TGTGCCAGCAGCTTATCTGTTACGGGGGTGGGAGGAAACACCATATATTTT,CASSLSVTGVGGNTIYF
.,TRBJ1-1,11,TRBD1,TRBV2,TGTGCCAGCACCGGGACAGGGGGTTCCGATTTT,CASTGTGGSDF
many,TRBJ2-1,17,.,TRBV25-1,TGTGCCAGCAGTGAATACGTCCCGGGACCTATAAACAATGAGCAGTTCTTC,CASSEYVPGPINNEQFF
many,TRBJ1-2,13,.,TRBV19,TGTGCCAGTAGTAGACAGGCGCCCTATGGCTACACCTTC,CASSRQAPYGYTF
many,TRBJ1-1,13,.,TRBV24-1,TGTGCCACCAGTGATCTACACGAGAATGAAGCTTTCTTT,CATSDLHENEAFF
many,TRBJ1-5,13,.,TRBV7-8,TGTGCCAGCAGCTTAGCGGTCATTCAGCCCCAGCATTTT,CASSLAVIQPQHF
many,TRBJ1-3,15,.,TRBV7-8,TGTGCCAGCAGCTCAGGAGGCGGGTACGGAAACACCATATATTTT,CASSSGGGYGNTIYF
many,TRBJ1-6,12,.,TRBV20-1,TGCGCCCAGGGCAGGGGCAGATCACCCCTCCACTTT,CAQGRGRSPLHF
few,TRBJ2-7,15,TRBD1,TRBV7-9,TGTGCCAGCAGCTTAATACAGGGGGCCTCCTACGAGCAGTACTTC,CASSLIQGASYEQYF
many,TRBJ2-2,13,TRBD1,TRBV29-1,TGCAGCGTTCGGACAGGGGAGACCGGGGAGCTGTTTTTT,CSVRTGETGELFF
few,TRBJ2-7,15,.,TRBV7-2,TGTGCCAGCAGCTTAGCTTATCGGCACTCCTACGAGCAGTACTTC,CASSLAYRHSYEQYF
many,TRBJ2-5,17,.,TRBV4-3,TGCGCCAGCAGCCAAGAGGGACCGGGTACAGACCAAGAGACCCAGTACTTC,CASSQEGPGTDQETQYF
.,TRBJ2-7,18,.,TRBV4-2,TGTGCCAGCAGCTTCAGTCGGGACGAGCCCATGACCTCCTACGAGCAGTACTTC,CASSFSRDEPMTSYEQYF
.,TRBJ1-6,15,TRBD1,TRBV20-1,TGCAGTGCTAGAGGTAGACAGGGGGCGAATTCACCCCTCCACTTT,CSARGRQGANSPLHF
.,TRBJ2-3,13,.,TRBV29-1,TGCAGCGCTGTTGGCCACAACGCAGATACGCAGTATTTT,CSAVGHNADTQYF
.,TRBJ1-4,15,.,TRBV5-1,TGCGCCAGCAGCTGGAGGGACTCAGCTAATGAAAAACTGTTTTTT,CASSWRDSANEKLFF
.,TRBJ1-2,14,TRBD1,TRBV9,TGTGCCAGCAGCGTGACAGGGGTTAACTATGGCTACACCTTC,CASSVTGVNYGYTF
.,TRBJ1-1,14,TRBD1,TRBV25-1,TGTGCCAGTGCCCAACGGACAGGGGGAACTGAAGCTTTCTTT,CASAQRTGGTEAFF
.,TRBJ2-5,16,TRBD2,TRBV9,TGTGCCAGCAGCGGCGGGGGACTAGGTGGGGGAGAGACCCAGTACTTC,CASSGGGLGGGETQYF
few,TRBJ2-7,15,TRBD2,TRBV6-2/TRBV6-3,TGTGCCAGCAGGTTAGCGGGGGCCATCCAATACGAGCAGTACTTC,CASRLAGAIQYEQYF
.,TRBJ2-7,13,.,TRBV12-3/TRBV12-4,TGTGCCAGCAGAAGGACAGAAGTCTACGAGCAGTACTTC,CASRRTEVYEQYF
.,TRBJ2-2,17,.,TRBV7-2,TGTGCCAGCAGCTTGAATCGGGATTCCCTAAACACCGGGGAGCTGTTTTTT,CASSLNRDSLNTGELFF
many,TRBJ2-5,14,TRBD1,TRBV5-8,TGTGCCAGCAGCTTGGGCCGACAGGGGGAGACCCAGTACTTC,CASSLGRQGETQYF
many,TRBJ1-6,17,TRBD1,TRBV2,TGTGCCAGCAGTTTCCCGGGACAGGGGTCGCGCAATTCACCCCTCCACTTT,CASSFPGQGSRNSPLHF
.,TRBJ2-1,12,.,TRBV29-1,TGCAGCGTTGTTCAGGGTCGGAATGAGCAGTTCTTC,CSVVQGRNEQFF
many,TRBJ2-5,14,.,TRBV6-5,TGTGCCAGCAGTTACGGTGGGGATCAAGAGACCCAGTACTTC,CASSYGGDQETQYF
many,TRBJ1-2,14,TRBD1,TRBV2,TGTGCCAGCAGTGAGGTCAGGGGGAGGCATGGCTACACCTTC,CASSEVRGRHGYTF
.,TRBJ2-1,12,.,TRBV25-1,TGTGCCAGCAGTGAATCTGTTCACGAGCAGTTCTTC,CASSESVHEQFF
many,TRBJ2-2,15,.,TRBV29-1,TGCAGCGTTGAAGAGGGAGGTTCGAACACCGGGGAGCTGTTTTTT,CSVEEGGSNTGELFF
many,TRBJ1-4,14,TRBD1,TRBV25-1,TGTGCCAGCAGTGAAGGGACAGGGACTGAAAAACTGTTTTTT,CASSEGTGTEKLFF
many,TRBJ1-2,9,.,TRBV2,TGTGCCAGCAGTGGTGGCTACACCTTC,CASSGGYTF
.,TRBJ2-7,15,.,TRBV7-9,TGCGCCAGCAGCCCAATAGACCAAGCCGGAGGGGAGCAGTGCTTC,CASSPIDQAGGEQCF
.,TRBJ1-5,15,TRBD1,TRBV2,TGTGCCATCAGATCTGACAGGGCTTTCAATCAGCCCCAGCATTTT,CAIRSDRAFNQPQHF
few,TRBJ1-4,19,TRBD1,TRBV9,TGTGCCAGCAGCAAAACCGGGACAGGGCCGGCCCTGAGGAATGAAAAACTGTTTTTT,CASSKTGTGPALRNEKLFF
.,TRBJ2-2,14,TRBD1,TRBV6-6,TGTGCCAGCAGTGCCGGACAGGGATACGGGGAGCTGTCTTTT,CASSAGQGYGELSF
.,TRBJ1-1,15,.,TRBV7-3,TGTGCCAGCTCACCTCCCAGGGGCGCTTACACTGAAGCTTTCTTT,CASSPPRGAYTEAFF
once,TRBJ2-5,14,.,TRBV25-1,TGTGCCAGCAGGGAAGATAAACCGGGAGAGACCCAGTACTTC,CASREDKPGETQYF
few,TRBJ2-7,12,.,TRBV20-1,TGCAGTGCTAGAGATCGTTTCTTCGAGCAGTACTTC,CSARDRFFEQYF
.,TRBJ1-2,15,TRBD1,TRBV10-2,TGCGCCAGCAGCCAAGGGACAGGGGTTTATTATGGCTACACCTTC,CASSQGTGVYYGYTF
.,TRBJ2-5,14,TRBD2,TRBV2,TGTGCCAGCAGTGCTGGCGGGACTAGTGGGACCCAGTACTTC,CASSAGGTSGTQYF
many,TRBJ2-7,14,.,TRBV11-2,TGTGCCAGCGGGTTAGGGCGAAGTGTCCACGAGCAGTACTTC,CASGLGRSVHEQYF
.,TRBJ2-5,15,TRBD2,TRBV12-3/TRBV12-4,TGTGCCAGCACAGTCAGCGGGGGGTTCCAAGAGACCCAGTACTTC,CASTVSGGFQETQYF
many,TRBJ2-2,13,.,TRBV20-1,TGCAGTGCTCCCTCGACGGAGGCCGGGGAGCTGTTTTTT,CSAPSTEAGELFF
.,TRBJ1-5,12,.,TRBV2,TGTGCCAGCAGTGTAACAGGGAAGCCCCAGCATTTT,CASSVTGKPQHF
many,TRBJ2-5,14,TRBD1,TRBV10-3,TGTGCCAGCGTAGAGGACAGGGGCCGAGAGACCCAGTACTTC,CASVEDRGRETQYF
many,TRBJ2-7,14,.,TRBV2,TGTGCCAGCAGTGATCCACAGGAGTCCTACGAGCAGTACTTC,CASSDPQESYEQYF
many,TRBJ2-5,13,.,TRBV12-3/TRBV12-4,TGTGCCAGCAGTTTACTCAGGGGCGGGACCCAGTACTTC,CASSLLRGGTQYF
.,TRBJ2-5,15,TRBD2,TRBV29-1,TGCAGCGTTGACCGACTAGCGGGGGCAGAAGAGACCCAGTACTTC,CSVDRLAGAEETQYF
many,TRBJ1-1,12,.,TRBV18,TGTGCCAGCTCTTTCAACAGGCCCGAAGCTTTCTTT,CASSFNRPEAFF
many,TRBJ1-3,13,.,TRBV2,TGTGCCAGCAGGAGGGGACGCCGGGACACCATATATTTT,CASRRGRRDTIYF
.,TRBJ2-2,14,TRBD1,TRBV10-3,TGTGCCAGCATTCCGACAGGGGTAGTCCGGGAGCTGTTTTTT,CASIPTGVVRELFF
once,TRBJ1-1,11,.,TRBV29-1,TGCAGCCACGTTTCTACACGTGAAGCTTTCTTT,CSHVSTREAFF
few,TRBJ1-1,14,.,TRBV14,TGTGCCAGCAGCCAACCCTCGGGGGACACTGAAGCTTTCTTT,CASSQPSGDTEAFF